A selection of T cell receptor beta chains follows, all from one sample in a study of blood T cells in healthy people across ages. TCRdb redid the calling of the 5' RACE reads with MiXCR, one entry per CDR3 protein. The sample holds fewer than 2 million distinct CDR3 sequences, roughly 43% seen once. The sequencing sample was made of blood. Source of these receptors: a human donor in good health. Each CDR3 is given with its conserved first and last residue. D genes are given only for firm matches. Clone size, where shown, is once, few, many, or a class for clones that have expanded.

clone size,CDR3 length,V gene,J gene,D gene,CDR3 protein,CDR3 DNA
once,14,TRBV6-5,TRBJ2-7,-,CASKGTPGAREQYF,TGTGCCAGCAAGGGGACCCCCGGAGCGCGCGAGCAGTACTTC
-,16,TRBV7-8,TRBJ1-2,-,CASSPVRDPRNYGYTF,TGTGCCAGCAGCCCTGTCCGGGACCCTCGGAACTATGGCTACACCTTC
once,17,TRBV5-1,TRBJ1-1,-,CASSLEAPGKGNTEAFF,TGCGCCAGCAGCTTGGAGGCACCAGGGAAGGGGAACACTGAAGCTTTCTTT
-,13,TRBV7-3,TRBJ2-1,-,CASSQTQGLEQFF,TGTGCCAGCAGTCAAACTCAAGGTTTGGAGCAGTTCTTC
-,14,TRBV6-4,TRBJ2-4,-,CASSDLSPKNIQYF,TGTGCCAGCAGTGACTTATCTCCCAAAAACATTCAGTACTTC
-,14,TRBV7-9,TRBJ1-2,-,CSSSLGRDDYGYTF,TGTTCCAGCAGCTTAGGCAGGGACGACTATGGCTACACCTTC
-,14,TRBV29-1,TRBJ2-1,-,CSVEDRGKPNEQFF,TGCAGCGTTGAAGATCGGGGGAAGCCCAATGAGCAGTTCTTC
-,13,TRBV9,TRBJ1-1,-,CASSGAQNTEAFF,TGTGCCAGCAGCGGGGCCCAGAACACTGAAGCTTTCTTT
-,15,TRBV29-1,TRBJ2-5,TRBD2,CSVEELAGVQETQYF,TGCAGCGTTGAAGAGCTAGCGGGGGTCCAAGAGACCCAGTACTTC
few,15,TRBV7-2,TRBJ1-5,-,CASSPSSRVRQPQHF,TGTGCCAGCAGCCCAAGTAGTAGGGTGCGTCAGCCCCAGCATTTT
once,16,TRBV4-3,TRBJ2-5,-,CASSRLLVQERETQYF,TGCGCCAGCAGCCGACTTTTGGTGCAGGAAAGAGAGACCCAGTACTTC
-,13,TRBV29-1,TRBJ2-3,-,CSVGGTFTDTQYF,TGCAGCGTTGGCGGCACCTTCACAGATACGCAGTATTTT
-,14,TRBV29-1,TRBJ2-4,-,CSVTPRASYNEQYF,TGCAGCGTTACCCCACGGGCCTCCTACAATGAGCAGTACTTC
few,12,TRBV27,TRBJ1-2,-,CASGQPWGGYTF,TGTGCCAGTGGCCAGCCGTGGGGTGGCTACACCTTC
-,16,TRBV5-1,TRBJ2-2,TRBD2,CASSPPTGGGSGELFF,TGCGCCAGCAGCCCTCCGACGGGCGGGGGATCCGGGGAGCTGTTTTTT
-,13,TRBV14,TRBJ2-5,TRBD1,CASSQLGQGPQYF,TGTGCCAGCAGCCAACTGGGACAGGGTCCCCAGTACTTC
few,17,TRBV15,TRBJ2-3,TRBD2,CATSSSGLAGSTDTQYF,TGTGCCACCAGCAGCTCGGGACTAGCGGGGAGCACAGATACGCAGTATTTT
many,14,TRBV12-3/TRBV12-4,TRBJ2-1,-,CASSREPGRGQQFF,TGTGCCAGCAGTCGGGAGCCGGGGCGGGGACAGCAGTTCTTC
once,15,TRBV7-3,TRBJ1-2,-,CASSFSADTHYGYTF,TGTGCCAGCAGCTTCTCGGCGGACACTCACTATGGCTACACCTTC
-,15,TRBV6-1,TRBJ1-6,-,CASSETGRTNSPLHF,TGTGCCAGCAGCGAAACTGGACGTACTAATTCACCCCTCCACTTT
-,14,TRBV6-2/TRBV6-3,TRBJ2-3,-,CASSYIAYTDTQYF,TGTGCCAGCAGTTACATCGCTTATACAGATACGCAGTATTTT
once,18,TRBV7-2,TRBJ1-6,-,CASSLVGGGHYGGSPLHF,TGTGCCAGCAGCTTAGTTGGAGGTGGACACTATGGAGGGTCACCCCTCCACTTT
once,20,TRBV2,TRBJ1-2,-,CASSAMSWDRRRGANYGYTF,TGTGCCAGCAGTGCGATGAGCTGGGACCGGAGAAGAGGGGCTAACTATGGCTACACCTTC
few,14,TRBV28,TRBJ1-5,-,CASTPSPRNQPQHF,TGTGCCAGCACCCCGAGTCCTCGCAATCAGCCCCAGCATTTT
many,14,TRBV4-3,TRBJ2-5,-,CASSQDTDQETQYF,TGCGCCAGCAGCCAAGATACAGATCAAGAGACCCAGTACTTC
-,15,TRBV3-1,TRBJ2-1,-,CASSQDFLGNNEQFF,TGTGCCAGCAGCCAAGATTTCCTGGGGAACAATGAGCAGTTCTTC
few,12,TRBV20-1,TRBJ1-2,TRBD1,CSVSTGGLGYTF,TGCAGTGTTTCGACAGGGGGTCTTGGCTACACCTTC
-,15,TRBV3-1,TRBJ1-2,-,CASSPGGQGNYGYTF,TGTGCCAGCAGCCCGGGAGGGCAGGGCAACTATGGCTACACCTTC